This TCR beta chain was sequenced in a study of siplizumab effects on memory and regulatory T cells. The V segment lost 7 bases and the J segment 8 bases; nucleotides outside the gene matches: 3. The CDR3 has 12 residues. Germline V lookup: CDR1 SGDLS, CDR2 YYNGEE. Approximately 100,000 TCR templates were measured in each sample. Method: immunoSEQ multiplex PCR; TCRdb's copy keeps in-frame clones and lacks some. Of under 100,000 clones listed, about 93% are singletons. The specimen sequenced was non-Treg CD4+ T cells sorted from blood. This chain uses TRBV9 with TRBJ2-1; 10 positions match TRBD2. The origin of this receptor is a human donor in good health. The DNA for the CDR3 is TGTGCCAGCGGGCTAGCGGGAGATGAGCAGTTCTTC. Its protein is CASGLAGDEQFF.